These 16 T cell receptor beta chains came from one sample sequenced in a study of CD8 T cells in ankylosing spondylitis. Using its own MiXCR run on the 5' RACE reads, TCRdb lists one record per CDR3 protein. The sample has roughly 130,000 distinct CDR3 sequences, over 6% seen once; the top ten hold 9% to 15%. Sequenced input: blood, either unsorted or a sorted T cell fraction (not recorded which). All receptors come from a male donor with ankylosing spondylitis or in good health (not recorded which).

Only a few counts were recorded for this clonotype. Since a much larger clone is just one base distant, this may be a read error. The chain couples TRBV20-1 to TRBJ2-5; D possibly corresponds to TRBD1 (6 bases). The CDR3 runs to 14 residues. The V gene's germline CDR1 is DFQATT and CDR2 SNEGSKA (reference sequence). CDR3 region: CSARDQGKQEAQYF. In DNA, the CDR3 is TGCAGTGCTAGAGACCAGGGGAAACAAGAGGCCCAGTACTTC.

At least ten counts were recorded for this clonotype. The chain is built from TRBV9 and TRBJ2-5; D ambiguous. Germline values: CDR1 SGDLS, CDR2 YYNGEE. Trimming took 0 bases from V and 3 from J, leaving 12 bases between them. This CDR3 spans 15 amino acids. The CDR3 DNA is TGTGCCAGCAGCGTAGGAGGTAGCTCAGAAGAGACCCAGTACTTC. It encodes CASSVGGSSEETQYF.

This clonotype was found many times. The V call is TRBV7-2, the J call TRBJ2-7, with 12 bases lining up with TRBD2. Germline CDR1 and CDR2: SGHTA and FQGNSA. V lost 4 bases to trimming and J lost 13 bases; unmatched junction nucleotides: 5. The CDR3 is 12 amino acids. In nucleotides, the CDR3 is TGTGCCAGCAGCTCATCTAGCGGGAGGGGATACTTC. Its translation: CASSSSSGRGYF.

In its sample, this clonotype was seen many times. The chain couples TRBV5-6 to TRBJ1-1; 7 bases match TRBD1. The CDR3 has 15 amino acids. CDR1 and CDR2 (germline): SGHDT, YYEEEE. V lost 1 base, J lost 4 bases, and 7 bases stayed unmatched. The CDR3 sequence: CASSLRKNRGTEAFF. Written as DNA, the CDR3 is TGTGCCAGCAGCTTGAGAAAAAACAGGGGCACTGAAGCTTTCTTT.

This clonotype was picked up many times. V usage is TRBV20-1 and J usage is TRBJ2-1; 11 positions match TRBD2. CDR3 length: 13 amino acids. The trim removed 5 bases at V and 9 bases at J, leaving 6 bases unmatched. Per the germline V gene, CDR1 is DFQATT and CDR2 is SNEGSKA (reference sequence). Here the CDR3 reads CSAPSGRKGEQFF. CDR3 nucleotides: TGCAGTGCTCCTAGCGGGAGGAAAGGTGAGCAGTTCTTC.

This clonotype occurred many times. The chain joins TRBV5-6 to TRBJ2-5, with 8 nucleotides matching TRBD2. Germline CDR1 reads SGHDT; CDR2 reads YYEEEE. The CDR3 contains 15 residues. The trim removed 0 bases at V and 0 bases at J, leaving 1 base unmatched. The CDR3 loop is CASSLAGLDQETQYF. The DNA of the CDR3 is TGTGCCAGCAGCTTGGCGGGACTAGACCAAGAGACCCAGTACTTC.

The table lists this clonotype with many counts. The chain combines TRBV9 with TRBJ1-1, with 8 bases aligning to TRBD1. V gave up 4 bases and J gave up 2 bases; unmatched junction bases: 7. The CDR3 is 15 amino acids. Looked up from germline, CDR1 is SGDLS and CDR2 is YYNGEE. This chain's CDR3 is CASSPGTGQNTEAFF. CDR3 nucleotide sequence: TGTGCCAGCAGCCCGGGGACAGGACAAAACACTGAAGCTTTCTTT.

This clonotype was detected ten times or more. The rearrangement uses TRBV15 and TRBJ2-7, with D unclear. CDR3 length: 14 residues. The germline V gene has CDR1 LNHNV and CDR2 YYDKDF (reference sequence). The V and J ends lost 0 bases and 3 bases respectively, with 9 bases between them. This CDR3 reads CATSRDPAVYEQYF. CDR3 bases: TGTGCCACCAGCAGAGATCCGGCAGTCTACGAGCAGTACTTC.

The table lists this clonotype with many counts. The gene calls are TRBV9 and TRBJ2-5, with TRBD2 as a possible D gene (5 bases). The CDR3 is made up of 16 amino acids. Germline loops: CDR1 SGDLS, CDR2 YYNGEE. Deletions cut 3 bases from V and 4 bases from J, with 19 bases between. The DNA for the CDR3 is TGTGCCAGCAGCGAAGAAGAGGGCCGAGTCATAGAGACCCAGTACTTC. Its translation: CASSEEEGRVIETQYF.

This clonotype was seen repeatedly, ten times or more. The rearrangement joins TRBV7-9 to TRBJ1-2; 9 bases are shared with TRBD1. After removal of 4 bases from V and 2 bases from J, the junction contained 8 bases not matched to a gene. Germline lookup yields CDR1 SEHNR and CDR2 FQNEAQ (reference sequence). The CDR3 totals 16 residues. The CDR3 coding sequence is TGTGCCAGCAGCTGGGACAGGGAGCGATCCAACTATGGCTACACCTTC. It yields the protein CASSWDRERSNYGYTF.

The sample holds many counts of this clonotype. The CDR3 spells CASSTSGSTYNEQFF. The DNA of the CDR3 is TGTGCCAGCAGCACTAGCGGGAGCACCTACAATGAGCAGTTCTTC. The chain is built from TRBV3-1 and TRBJ2-1; 11 nucleotides line up with TRBD2. The CDR3 covers 15 residues. V was pared by 5 bases and J by 2 bases, with 2 bases of the junction left unmatched. CDR1 LGHDT and CDR2 YNNKEL come from the germline V gene (reference sequence).

With respect to this clonotype: A much larger clone sits a single nucleotide away, making a read error possible. The gene calls are TRBV20-1 and TRBJ2-7; 8 nucleotides match TRBD2. This CDR3 has 15 residues. Germline lookup yields CDR1 DFQATT and CDR2 SNEGSKA (reference sequence). J lost 6 bases, V lost 5 bases, and 15 bases had no gene match. This CDR3 is CSAGSPAGVLGEQYF. In DNA, the CDR3 is TGCAGTGCTGGAAGCCCAGCGGGAGTTCTTGGCGAGCAGTACTTC.

This clonotype occurred many times. CDR3 nucleotides: TGCAGTGCTAGATTACGGACTAGCGGGTTCTACGAGCAGTACTTC. It translates to CSARLRTSGFYEQYF. The chain recombines TRBV20-1 with TRBJ2-7, with 11 bases aligning to TRBD2. The CDR3 totals 15 residues. Germline assignment: CDR1 DFQATT and CDR2 SNEGSKA (reference sequence). With V trimmed by 2 bases and J by 3 bases, 6 bases remained unmatched.

The table lists this clonotype with many counts. The chain is built from TRBV15 and TRBJ2-5; perhaps D is TRBD1 or TRBD2 (5 bases each). Germline CDR1 reads LNHNV; CDR2 reads YYDKDF (reference sequence). The CDR3 covers 16 residues. V shed 2 bases and J shed 2 bases, with 15 bases lying between them. In DNA, the CDR3 is TGTGCCACCAGCAGATCTCCTGGGACCGAGCAAGAGACCCAGTACTTC. This encodes CATSRSPGTEQETQYF.

This clonotype was detected ten times or more. The chain links TRBV5-1 to TRBJ2-3; D is possibly TRBD2 (5 bases). CDR3 length: 17 residues. V was trimmed by 0 bases and J by 0 bases, leaving 14 bases between them. In germline, CDR1 is SGHRS, CDR2 YFSETQ. CDR3 sequence reads: CASSLADLARSTDTQYF. The CDR3 nucleotides read TGCGCCAGCAGCTTGGCCGATCTAGCTCGGAGCACAGATACGCAGTATTTT.

At least ten counts were recorded for this clonotype. The CDR3 protein is CASSLEQAVAQFKNEQFF. CDR3 coding DNA: TGTGCCAGCAGCTTAGAACAGGCAGTGGCACAATTTAAAAATGAGCAGTTCTTC. This chain uses TRBV11-2 with TRBJ2-1; maybe TRBD1 (5 bases). The CDR3 has 18 residues. Trimming took 0 bases from V and 7 from J, leaving 22 bases between them. Germline CDR1 and CDR2: SGHAT and FQNNGV.